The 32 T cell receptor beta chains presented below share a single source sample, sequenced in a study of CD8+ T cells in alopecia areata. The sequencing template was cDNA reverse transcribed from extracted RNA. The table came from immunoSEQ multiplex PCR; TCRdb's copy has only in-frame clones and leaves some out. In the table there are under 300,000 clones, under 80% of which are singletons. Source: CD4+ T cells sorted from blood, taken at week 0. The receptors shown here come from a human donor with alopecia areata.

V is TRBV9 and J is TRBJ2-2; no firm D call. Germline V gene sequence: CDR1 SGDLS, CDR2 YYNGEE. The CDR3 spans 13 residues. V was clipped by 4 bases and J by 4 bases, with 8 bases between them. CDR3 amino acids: CASSFKITGELFF. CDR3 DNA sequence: TGTGCCAGCAGCTTCAAAATCACCGGGGAGCTGTTTTTT.

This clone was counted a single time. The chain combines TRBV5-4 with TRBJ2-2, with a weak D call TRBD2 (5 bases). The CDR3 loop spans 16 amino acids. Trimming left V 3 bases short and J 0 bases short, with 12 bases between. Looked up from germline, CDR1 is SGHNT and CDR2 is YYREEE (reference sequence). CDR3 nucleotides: TGTGCCAGCAGCTCCACTAGGGAATCGAACACCGGGGAGCTGTTTTTT. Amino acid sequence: CASSSTRESNTGELFF.

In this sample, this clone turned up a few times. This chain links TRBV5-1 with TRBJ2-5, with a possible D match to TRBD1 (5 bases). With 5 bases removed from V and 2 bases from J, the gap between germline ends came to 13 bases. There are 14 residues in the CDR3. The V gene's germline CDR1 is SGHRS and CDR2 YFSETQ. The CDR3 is CASRQQGSQETQYF. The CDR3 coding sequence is TGCGCCAGCAGGCAGCAGGGCTCGCAAGAGACCCAGTACTTC.

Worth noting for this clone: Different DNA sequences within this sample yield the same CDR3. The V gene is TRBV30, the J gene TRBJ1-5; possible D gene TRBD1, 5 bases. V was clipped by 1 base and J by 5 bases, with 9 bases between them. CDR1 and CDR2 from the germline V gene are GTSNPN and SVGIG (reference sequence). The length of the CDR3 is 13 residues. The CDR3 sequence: CAWSGGLDQPQHF. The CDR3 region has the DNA TGTGCCTGGAGTGGGGGGTTAGATCAGCCCCAGCATTTT.

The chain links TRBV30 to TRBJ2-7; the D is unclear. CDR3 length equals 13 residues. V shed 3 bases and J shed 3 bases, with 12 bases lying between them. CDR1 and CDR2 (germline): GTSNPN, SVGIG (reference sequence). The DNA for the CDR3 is TGTGCCTGGAGCCTCCCCCCGGGCTACGAGCAGTACTTC. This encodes CAWSLPPGYEQYF.

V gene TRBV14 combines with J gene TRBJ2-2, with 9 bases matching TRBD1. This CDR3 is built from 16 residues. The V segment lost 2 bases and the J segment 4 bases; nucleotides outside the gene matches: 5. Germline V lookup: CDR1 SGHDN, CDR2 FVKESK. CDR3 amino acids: CASSQWGQGSTGELFF. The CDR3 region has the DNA TGTGCCAGCAGCCAATGGGGACAGGGAAGCACCGGGGAGCTGTTTTTT.

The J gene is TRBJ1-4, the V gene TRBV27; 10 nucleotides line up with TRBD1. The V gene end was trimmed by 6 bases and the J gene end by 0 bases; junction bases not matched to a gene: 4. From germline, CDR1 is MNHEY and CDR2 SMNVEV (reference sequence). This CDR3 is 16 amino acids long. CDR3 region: CASRTTGGATNEKLFF. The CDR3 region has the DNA TGTGCCAGCAGAACGACAGGGGGCGCAACTAATGAAAAACTGTTTTTT.

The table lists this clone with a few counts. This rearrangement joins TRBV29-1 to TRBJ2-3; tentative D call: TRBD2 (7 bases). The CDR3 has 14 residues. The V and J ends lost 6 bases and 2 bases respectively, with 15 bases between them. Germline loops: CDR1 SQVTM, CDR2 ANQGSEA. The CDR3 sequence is CSVRKRDNTDTQYF. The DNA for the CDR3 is TGCAGCGTAAGGAAGCGGGACAACACAGATACGCAGTATTTT.

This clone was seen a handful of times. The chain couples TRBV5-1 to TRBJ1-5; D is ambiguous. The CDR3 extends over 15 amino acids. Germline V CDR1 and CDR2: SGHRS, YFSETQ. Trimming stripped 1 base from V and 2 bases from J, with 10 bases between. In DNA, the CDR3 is TGCGCCAGCAGCTTGATTCCTGGGGGCAATCAGCCCCAGCATTTT. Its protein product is CASSLIPGGNQPQHF.

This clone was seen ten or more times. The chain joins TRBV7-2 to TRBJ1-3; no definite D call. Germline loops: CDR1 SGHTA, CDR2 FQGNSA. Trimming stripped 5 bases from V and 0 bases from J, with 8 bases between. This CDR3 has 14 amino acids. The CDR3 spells CASSLVSSGNTIYF. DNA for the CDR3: TGTGCCAGCAGCCTCGTTAGCTCTGGAAACACCATATATTTT.

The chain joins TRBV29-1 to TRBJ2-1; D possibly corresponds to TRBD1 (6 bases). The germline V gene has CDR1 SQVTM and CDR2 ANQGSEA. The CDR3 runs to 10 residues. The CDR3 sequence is CSAGDNEQFF. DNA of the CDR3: TGCAGTGCAGGGGACAATGAGCAGTTCTTC.

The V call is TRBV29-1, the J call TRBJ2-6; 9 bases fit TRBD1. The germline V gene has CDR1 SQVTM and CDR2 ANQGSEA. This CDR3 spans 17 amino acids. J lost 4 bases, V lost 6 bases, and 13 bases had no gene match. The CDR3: CSVSRSGQGSGANVLTF. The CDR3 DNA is TGCAGCGTGTCCCGGTCGGGACAGGGTTCCGGGGCCAACGTCCTGACTTTC.

Here the CDR3 DNA reads TGTGCCAGCAGTAACCAGCTGAACACTGAAGCTTTCTTT. Protein sequence: CASSNQLNTEAFF. V gene TRBV2 combines with J gene TRBJ1-1; D gene uncertain. Germline CDR1 SNHLY, CDR2 FYNNEI. The V end lost 5 bases, the J end lost 0 bases, and 7 bases lay between the germline ends. The CDR3 is 13 residues long.

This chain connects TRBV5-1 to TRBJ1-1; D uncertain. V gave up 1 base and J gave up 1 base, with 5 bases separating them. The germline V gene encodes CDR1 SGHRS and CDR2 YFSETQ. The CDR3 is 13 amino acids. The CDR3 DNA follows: TGCGCCAGCAGCTTGAACAGGAACACTGAAGCTTTCTTT. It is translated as CASSLNRNTEAFF. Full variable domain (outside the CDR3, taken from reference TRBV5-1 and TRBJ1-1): KAGVTQTPRYLIKTRGQQVTLSCSPISGHRSVSWYQQTPGQGLQFLFEYFSETQRNKGNFPGRFSGRQFSNSRSEMNVSTLELGDSALYLCASSLNRNTEAFFGQGTRLTVV.

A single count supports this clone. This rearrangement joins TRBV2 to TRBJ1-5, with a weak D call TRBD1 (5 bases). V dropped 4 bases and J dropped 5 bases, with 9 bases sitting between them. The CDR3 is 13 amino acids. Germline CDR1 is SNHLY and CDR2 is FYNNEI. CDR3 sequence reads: CASSGEGHQPQHF. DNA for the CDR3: TGTGCCAGCAGTGGGGAGGGACATCAGCCCCAGCATTTT.

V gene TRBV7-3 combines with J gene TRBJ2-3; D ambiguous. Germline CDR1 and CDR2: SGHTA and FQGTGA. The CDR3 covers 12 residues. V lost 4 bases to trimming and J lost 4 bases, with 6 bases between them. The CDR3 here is CASSSRADTQYF. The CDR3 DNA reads TGTGCCAGCAGCTCTCGGGCAGATACGCAGTATTTT. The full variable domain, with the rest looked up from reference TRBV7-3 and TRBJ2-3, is GAGVSQTPSNKVTEKGKYVELRCDPISGHTALYWYRQSLGQGPEFLIYFQGTGAADDSGLPNDRFFAVRPEGSVSTLKIQRTERGDSAVYLCASSSRADTQYFGPGTRLTVL.

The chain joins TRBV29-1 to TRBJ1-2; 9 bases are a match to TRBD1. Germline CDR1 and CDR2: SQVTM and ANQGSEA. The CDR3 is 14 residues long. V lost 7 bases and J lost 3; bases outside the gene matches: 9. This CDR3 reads CSAADRGKDYGYTF. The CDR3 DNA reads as TGCAGCGCCGCGGACAGGGGAAAGGACTATGGCTACACCTTC.

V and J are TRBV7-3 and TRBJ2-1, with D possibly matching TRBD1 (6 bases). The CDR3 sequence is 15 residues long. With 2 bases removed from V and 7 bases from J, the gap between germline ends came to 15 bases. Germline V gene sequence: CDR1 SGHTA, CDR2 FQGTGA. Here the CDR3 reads CASSLGDTRGNEQFF. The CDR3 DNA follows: TGTGCCAGCAGCTTAGGGGACACCCGTGGGAATGAGCAGTTCTTC. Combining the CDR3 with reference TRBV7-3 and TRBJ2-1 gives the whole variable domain GAGVSQTPSNKVTEKGKYVELRCDPISGHTALYWYRQSLGQGPEFLIYFQGTGAADDSGLPNDRFFAVRPEGSVSTLKIQRTERGDSAVYLCASSLGDTRGNEQFFGPGTRLTVL.

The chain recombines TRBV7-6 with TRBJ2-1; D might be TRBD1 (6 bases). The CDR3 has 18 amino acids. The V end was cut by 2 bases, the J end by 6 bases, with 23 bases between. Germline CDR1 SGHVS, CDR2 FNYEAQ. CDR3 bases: TGTGCCAGCAGCTTATCCGGGCCCCCCGAAAGCAGGGGCAATGAGCAGTTCTTC. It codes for CASSLSGPPESRGNEQFF.

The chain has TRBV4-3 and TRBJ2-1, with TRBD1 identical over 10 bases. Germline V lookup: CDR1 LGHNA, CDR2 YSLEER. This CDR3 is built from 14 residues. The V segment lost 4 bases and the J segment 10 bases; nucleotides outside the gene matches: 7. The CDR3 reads CASSPRQGAYEQFF. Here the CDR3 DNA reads TGCGCCAGCAGCCCCCGACAGGGGGCATACGAGCAGTTCTTC.

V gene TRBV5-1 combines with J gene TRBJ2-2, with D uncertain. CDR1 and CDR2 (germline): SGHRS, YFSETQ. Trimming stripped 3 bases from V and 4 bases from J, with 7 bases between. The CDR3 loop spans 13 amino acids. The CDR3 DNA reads TGCGCCAGCAGCTACCAGACCACCGGGGAGCTGTTTTTT. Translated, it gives CASSYQTTGELFF.

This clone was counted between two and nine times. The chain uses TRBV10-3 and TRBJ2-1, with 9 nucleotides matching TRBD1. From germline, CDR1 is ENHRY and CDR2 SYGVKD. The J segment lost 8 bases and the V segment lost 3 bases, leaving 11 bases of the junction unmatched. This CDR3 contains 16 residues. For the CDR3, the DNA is TGTGCCATCAGTGATCCCGGGACAGGGAAGGGTGATGAGCAGTTCTTC. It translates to CAISDPGTGKGDEQFF.

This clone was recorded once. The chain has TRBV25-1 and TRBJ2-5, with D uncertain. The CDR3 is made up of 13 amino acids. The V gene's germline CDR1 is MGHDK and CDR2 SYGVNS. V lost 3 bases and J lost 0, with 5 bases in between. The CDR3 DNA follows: TGTGCCAGCAGTGACCCCTACCAAGAGACCCAGTACTTC. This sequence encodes CASSDPYQETQYF.

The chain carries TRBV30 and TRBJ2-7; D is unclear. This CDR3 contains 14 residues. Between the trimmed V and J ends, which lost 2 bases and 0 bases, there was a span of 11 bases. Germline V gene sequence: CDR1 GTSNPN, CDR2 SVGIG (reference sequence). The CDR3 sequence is CAWSLGRTSYEQYF. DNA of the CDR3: TGTGCCTGGAGTTTAGGACGGACCTCCTACGAGCAGTACTTC.

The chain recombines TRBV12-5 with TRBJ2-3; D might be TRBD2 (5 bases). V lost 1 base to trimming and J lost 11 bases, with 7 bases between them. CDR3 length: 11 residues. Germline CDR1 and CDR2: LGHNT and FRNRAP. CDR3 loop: CASGLARGQYF. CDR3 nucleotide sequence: TGTGCTAGTGGTTTGGCTCGGGGGCAGTATTTT.

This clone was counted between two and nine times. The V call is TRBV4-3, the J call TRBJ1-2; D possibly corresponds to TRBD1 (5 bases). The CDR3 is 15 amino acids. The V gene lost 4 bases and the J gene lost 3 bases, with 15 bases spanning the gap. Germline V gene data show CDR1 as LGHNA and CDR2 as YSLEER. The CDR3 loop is CASSPPAGRHYGYTF. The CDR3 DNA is TGCGCCAGCAGCCCCCCGGCAGGGCGGCACTATGGCTACACCTTC.

The CDR3 DNA reads TGCAGCGCCCCCGGACAGGGGATAGGCGGGGAGCTGTTTTTT. It yields the protein CSAPGQGIGGELFF. This rearrangement joins TRBV29-1 to TRBJ2-2, with 9 bases that match TRBD1. V lost 7 bases to trimming and J lost 7 bases; unmatched junction nucleotides: 10. The CDR3 has 14 amino acids. Germline assignment: CDR1 SQVTM and CDR2 ANQGSEA.

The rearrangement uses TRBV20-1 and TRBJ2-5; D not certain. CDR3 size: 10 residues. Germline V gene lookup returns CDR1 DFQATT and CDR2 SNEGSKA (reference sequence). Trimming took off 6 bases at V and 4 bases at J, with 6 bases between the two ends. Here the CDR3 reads CSAPRETQYF. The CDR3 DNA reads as TGCAGTGCCCCCCGAGAGACCCAGTACTTC.

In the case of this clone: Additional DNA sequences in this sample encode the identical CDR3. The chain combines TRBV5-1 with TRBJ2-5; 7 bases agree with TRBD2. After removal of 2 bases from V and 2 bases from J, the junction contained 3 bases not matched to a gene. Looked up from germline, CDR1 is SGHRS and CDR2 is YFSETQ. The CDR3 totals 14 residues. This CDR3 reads CASSLAGLQETQYF. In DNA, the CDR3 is TGCGCCAGCAGCTTAGCGGGACTACAAGAGACCCAGTACTTC.

CDR3 sequence (DNA): TGTGCCAGCACCGGGTACCCAGATACGCAGTATTTT. Amino acid sequence: CASTGYPDTQYF. The chain has TRBV25-1 and TRBJ2-3; D gene uncertain. Per the germline V gene, CDR1 is MGHDK and CDR2 is SYGVNS. This CDR3 is 12 amino acids long. Trimming took 7 bases from V and 4 from J, leaving 9 bases between them.

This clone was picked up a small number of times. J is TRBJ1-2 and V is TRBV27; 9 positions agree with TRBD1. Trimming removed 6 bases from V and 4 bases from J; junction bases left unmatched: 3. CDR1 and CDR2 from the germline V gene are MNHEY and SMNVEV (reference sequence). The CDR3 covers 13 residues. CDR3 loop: CASSKDRGYGYTF. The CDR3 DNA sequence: TGTGCCAGCAGCAAGGACAGGGGCTATGGCTACACCTTC.

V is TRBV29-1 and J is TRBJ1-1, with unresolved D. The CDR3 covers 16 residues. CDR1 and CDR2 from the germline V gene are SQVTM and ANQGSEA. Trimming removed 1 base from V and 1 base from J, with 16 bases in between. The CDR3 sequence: CSVEGVTDGWNTEAFF. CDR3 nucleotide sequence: TGCAGCGTTGAAGGAGTCACGGACGGATGGAACACTGAAGCTTTCTTT.